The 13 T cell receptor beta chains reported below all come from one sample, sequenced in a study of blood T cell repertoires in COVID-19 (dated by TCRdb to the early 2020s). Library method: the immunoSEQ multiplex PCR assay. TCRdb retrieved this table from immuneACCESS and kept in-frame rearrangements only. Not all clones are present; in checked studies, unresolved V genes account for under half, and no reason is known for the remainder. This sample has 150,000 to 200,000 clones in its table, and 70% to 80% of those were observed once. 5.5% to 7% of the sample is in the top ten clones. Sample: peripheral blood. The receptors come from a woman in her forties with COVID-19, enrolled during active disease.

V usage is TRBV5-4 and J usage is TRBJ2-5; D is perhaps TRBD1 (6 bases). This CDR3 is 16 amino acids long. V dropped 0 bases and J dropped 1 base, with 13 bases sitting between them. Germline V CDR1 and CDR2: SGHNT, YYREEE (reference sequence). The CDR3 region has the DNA TGTGCCAGCAGCTTGGGAGTGGACAGAGCCCAAGAGACCCAGTACTTC. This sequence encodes CASSLGVDRAQETQYF.

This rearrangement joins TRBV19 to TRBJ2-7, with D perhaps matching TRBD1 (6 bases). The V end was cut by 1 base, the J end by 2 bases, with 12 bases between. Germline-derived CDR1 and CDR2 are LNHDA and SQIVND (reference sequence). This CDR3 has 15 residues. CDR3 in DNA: TGTGCCAGTAGTATAGCAGGGGCCTTACCCTACGAGCAGTACTTC. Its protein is CASSIAGALPYEQYF. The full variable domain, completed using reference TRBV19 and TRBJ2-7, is DGGITQSPKYLFRKEGQNVTLSCEQNLNHDAMYWYRQDPGQGLRLIYYSQIVNDFQKGDIAEGYSVSREKKESFPLTVTSAQKNPTAFYLCASSIAGALPYEQYFGPGTRLTVT.

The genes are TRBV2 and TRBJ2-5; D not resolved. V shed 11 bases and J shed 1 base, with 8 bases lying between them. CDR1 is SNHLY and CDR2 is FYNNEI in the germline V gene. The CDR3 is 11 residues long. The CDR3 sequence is CAANLQETQYF. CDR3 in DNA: TGTGCCGCGAACCTCCAAGAGACCCAGTACTTC.

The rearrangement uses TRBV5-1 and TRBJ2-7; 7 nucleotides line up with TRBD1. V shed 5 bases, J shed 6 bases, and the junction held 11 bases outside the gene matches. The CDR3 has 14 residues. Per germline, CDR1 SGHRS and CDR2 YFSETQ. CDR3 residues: CASRTQGSSPEQYF. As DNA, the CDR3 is TGCGCCAGCAGGACACAGGGGTCATCTCCCGAGCAGTACTTC. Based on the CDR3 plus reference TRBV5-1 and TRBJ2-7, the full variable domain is KAGVTQTPRYLIKTRGQQVTLSCSPISGHRSVSWYQQTPGQGLQFLFEYFSETQRNKGNFPGRFSGRQFSNSRSEMNVSTLELGDSALYLCASRTQGSSPEQYFGPGTRLTVT.

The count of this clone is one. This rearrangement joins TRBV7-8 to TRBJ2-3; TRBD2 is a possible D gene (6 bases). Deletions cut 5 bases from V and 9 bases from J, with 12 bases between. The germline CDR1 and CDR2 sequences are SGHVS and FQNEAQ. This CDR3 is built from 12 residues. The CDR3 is CASSPGTRTQYF. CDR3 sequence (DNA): TGTGCCAGCAGCCCCGGGACTCGAACGCAGTATTTT.

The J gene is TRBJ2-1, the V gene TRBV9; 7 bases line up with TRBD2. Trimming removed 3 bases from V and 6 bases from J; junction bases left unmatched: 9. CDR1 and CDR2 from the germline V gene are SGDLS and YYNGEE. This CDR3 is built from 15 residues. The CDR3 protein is CASSARTSRGNEQFF. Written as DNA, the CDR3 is TGTGCCAGCAGCGCTCGGACTAGTCGGGGCAATGAGCAGTTCTTC. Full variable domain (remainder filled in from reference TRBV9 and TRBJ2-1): DSGVTQTPKHLITATGQRVTLRCSPRSGDLSVYWYQQSLDQGLQFLIQYYNGEERAKGNILERFSAQQFPDLHSELNLSSLELGDSALYFCASSARTSRGNEQFFGPGTRLTVL.

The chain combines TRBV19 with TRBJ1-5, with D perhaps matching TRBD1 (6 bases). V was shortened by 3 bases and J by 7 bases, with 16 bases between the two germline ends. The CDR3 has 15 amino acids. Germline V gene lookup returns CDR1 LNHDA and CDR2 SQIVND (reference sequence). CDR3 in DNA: TGTGCCAGTAGTATTGCCAGGGGACCGCACCAGCCCCAGCATTTT. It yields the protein CASSIARGPHQPQHF.

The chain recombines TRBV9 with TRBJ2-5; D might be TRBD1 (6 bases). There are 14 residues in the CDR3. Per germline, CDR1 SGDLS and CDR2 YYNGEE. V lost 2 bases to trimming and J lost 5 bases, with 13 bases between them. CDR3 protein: CASSVPGQGETQYF. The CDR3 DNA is TGTGCCAGCAGCGTCCCGGGGCAGGGGGAGACCCAGTACTTC.

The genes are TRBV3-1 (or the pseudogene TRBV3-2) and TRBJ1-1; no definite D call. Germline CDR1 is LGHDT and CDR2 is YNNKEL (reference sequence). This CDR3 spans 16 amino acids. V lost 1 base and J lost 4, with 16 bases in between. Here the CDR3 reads CASSQGPVQSTTEAFF. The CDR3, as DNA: TGTGCCAGCAGCCAAGGGCCAGTCCAATCCACCACTGAAGCTTTCTTT.

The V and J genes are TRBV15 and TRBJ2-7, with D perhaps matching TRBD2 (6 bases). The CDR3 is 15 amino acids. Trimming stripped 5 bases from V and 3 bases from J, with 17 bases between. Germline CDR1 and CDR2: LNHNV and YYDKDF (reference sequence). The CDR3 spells CATSPRGMVVYEQYF. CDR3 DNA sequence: TGTGCCACCAGCCCTCGCGGGATGGTAGTCTACGAGCAGTACTTC.

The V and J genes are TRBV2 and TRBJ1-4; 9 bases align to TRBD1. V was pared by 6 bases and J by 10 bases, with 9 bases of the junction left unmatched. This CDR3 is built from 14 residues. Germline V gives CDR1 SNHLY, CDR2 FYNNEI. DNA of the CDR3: TGTGCCAGCAGGGTACAGGGGGCGCCCGGAAAACTGTTTTTT. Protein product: CASRVQGAPGKLFF.

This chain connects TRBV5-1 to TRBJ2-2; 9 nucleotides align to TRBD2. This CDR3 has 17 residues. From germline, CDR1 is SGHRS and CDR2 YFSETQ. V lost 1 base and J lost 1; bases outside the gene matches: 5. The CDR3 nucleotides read TGCGCCAGCAGCTTGAGGGCGGGAGGGCTGAACACCGGGGAGCTGTTTTTT. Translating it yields CASSLRAGGLNTGELFF.

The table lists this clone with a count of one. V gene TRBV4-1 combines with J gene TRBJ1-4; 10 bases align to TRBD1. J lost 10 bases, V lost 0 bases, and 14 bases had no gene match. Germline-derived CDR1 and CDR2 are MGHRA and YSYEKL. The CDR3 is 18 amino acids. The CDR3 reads CASSQEPDRGMNFGKLFF. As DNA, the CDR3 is TGCGCCAGCAGCCAAGAACCGGACAGGGGGATGAATTTCGGAAAACTGTTTTTT.